This record looks at one T cell receptor (beta chain) sequence and its context. V was trimmed by 0 bases and J by 3 bases, leaving 6 bases between them. The CDR3 runs to 13 residues. Germline V gene lookup returns CDR1 LGHDT and CDR2 YNNKEL (reference sequence). This record comes from a study of blood T cell repertoires in COVID-19. Overall study context: Both acute and convalescent COVID-19 samples were obtained from the United States, Italy and Spain. Nucleic acid was either cDNA or gDNA, and it came from T cells, B-cell-depleted T cells, or PBMCs.

Original analysis: Cell counts per sample came from amplifying reference gene primers. TCRdb keeps only in-frame clones here, not all; method: immunoSEQ multiplex PCR. V and J calls and clone size are copied from that table; D and trimming were computed from the DNA. The sample lists about 150,000 clones, 80% to 85% seen once, with around 9.5% in the top ten. The Seattle patients joined while their infection was active and were tracked longitudinally afterward. This chain links TRBV3-1 (or the pseudogene TRBV3-2) with TRBJ2-7; no reliable D call. This receptor was taken from a man aged 25 to 45 with COVID-19, enrolled during active disease. The specimen was peripheral blood. The chain's CDR3 is CASSQEIYYEQYF. In nucleotides, the CDR3 is TGTGCCAGCAGCCAAGAAATCTACTACGAGCAGTACTTC.